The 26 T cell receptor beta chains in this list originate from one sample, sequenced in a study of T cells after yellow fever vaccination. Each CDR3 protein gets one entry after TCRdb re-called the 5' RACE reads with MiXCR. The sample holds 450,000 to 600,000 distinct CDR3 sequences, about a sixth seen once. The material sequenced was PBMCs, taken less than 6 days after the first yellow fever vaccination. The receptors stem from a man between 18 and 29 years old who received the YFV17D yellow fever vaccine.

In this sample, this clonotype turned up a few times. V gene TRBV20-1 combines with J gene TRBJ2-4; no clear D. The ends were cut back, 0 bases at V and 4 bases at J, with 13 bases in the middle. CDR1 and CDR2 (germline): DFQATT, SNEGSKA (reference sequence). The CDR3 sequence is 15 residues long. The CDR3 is CSAREGSDLKNIQYF. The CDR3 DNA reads TGCAGTGCTAGAGAGGGCAGTGATCTTAAAAACATTCAGTACTTC.

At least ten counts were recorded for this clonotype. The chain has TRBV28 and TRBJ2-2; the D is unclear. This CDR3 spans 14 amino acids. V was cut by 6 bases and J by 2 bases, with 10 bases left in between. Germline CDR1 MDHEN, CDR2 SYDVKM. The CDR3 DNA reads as TGTGCCAGCAGCCCCGACTTAAACACCGGGGAGCTGTTTTTT. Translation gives CASSPDLNTGELFF.

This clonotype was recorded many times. CDR3 region: CASSMSDRLGTDTQYF. The CDR3, as DNA: TGTGCCAGCAGCATGTCGGACAGGTTAGGCACAGATACGCAGTATTTT. The chain is built from TRBV11-2 and TRBJ2-3, with 7 bases lining up with TRBD1. V shed 5 bases and J 1 base; nucleotides not matched to a gene: 9. Germline assignment: CDR1 SGHAT and CDR2 FQNNGV. There are 16 residues in the CDR3. The complete variable domain, with remaining parts taken from reference TRBV11-2 and TRBJ2-3, reads EAGVAQSPRYKIIEKRQSVAFWCNPISGHATLYWYQQILGQGPKLLIQFQNNGVVDDSQLPKDRFSAERLKGVDSTLKIQPAKLEDSAVYLCASSMSDRLGTDTQYFGPGTRLTVL.

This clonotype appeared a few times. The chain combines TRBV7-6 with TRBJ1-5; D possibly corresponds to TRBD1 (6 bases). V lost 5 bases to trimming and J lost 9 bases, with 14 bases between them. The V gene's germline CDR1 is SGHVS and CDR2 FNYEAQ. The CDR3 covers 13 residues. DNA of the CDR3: TGTGCCAGCAGCGGTAACAGGGATTCGCCCCAGCATTTT. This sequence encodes CASSGNRDSPQHF.

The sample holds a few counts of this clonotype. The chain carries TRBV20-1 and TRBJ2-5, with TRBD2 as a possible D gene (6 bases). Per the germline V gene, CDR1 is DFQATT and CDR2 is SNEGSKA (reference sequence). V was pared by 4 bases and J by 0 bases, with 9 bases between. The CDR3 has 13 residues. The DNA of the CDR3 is TGCAGTGCTATCGGGACTGACCAAGAGACCCAGTACTTC. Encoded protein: CSAIGTDQETQYF.

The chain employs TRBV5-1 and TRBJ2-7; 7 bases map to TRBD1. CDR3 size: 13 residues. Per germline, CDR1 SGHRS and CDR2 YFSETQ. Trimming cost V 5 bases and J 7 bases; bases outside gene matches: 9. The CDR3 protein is CASRLRGLGEQYF. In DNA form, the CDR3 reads TGCGCCAGCAGGTTGAGGGGGCTCGGGGAGCAGTACTTC.

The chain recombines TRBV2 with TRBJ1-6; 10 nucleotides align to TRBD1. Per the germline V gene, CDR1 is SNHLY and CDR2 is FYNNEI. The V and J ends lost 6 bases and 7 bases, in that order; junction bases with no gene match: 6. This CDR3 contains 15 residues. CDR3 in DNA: TGTGCCAGCAGAGACAGGGGGCTCGGAAATTCACCCCTCCACTTT. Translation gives CASRDRGLGNSPLHF.

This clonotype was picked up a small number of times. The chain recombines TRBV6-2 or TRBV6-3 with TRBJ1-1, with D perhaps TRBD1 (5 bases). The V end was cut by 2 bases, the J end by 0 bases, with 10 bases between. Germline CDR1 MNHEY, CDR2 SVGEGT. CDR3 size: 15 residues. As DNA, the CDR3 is TGTGCCAGCAGTTACCTTAGGACACTGAACACTGAAGCTTTCTTT. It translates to CASSYLRTLNTEAFF.

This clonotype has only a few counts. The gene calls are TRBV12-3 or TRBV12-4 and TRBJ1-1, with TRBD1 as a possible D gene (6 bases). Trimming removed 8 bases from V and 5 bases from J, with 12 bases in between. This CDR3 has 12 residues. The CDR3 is CASSQGATEAFF. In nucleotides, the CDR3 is TGTGCCAGCTCACAGGGTGCTACTGAAGCTTTCTTT.

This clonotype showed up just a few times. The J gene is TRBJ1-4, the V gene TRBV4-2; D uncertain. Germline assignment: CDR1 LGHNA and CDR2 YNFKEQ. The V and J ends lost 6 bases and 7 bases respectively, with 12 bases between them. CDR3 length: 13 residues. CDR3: CASRAGDREKLFF. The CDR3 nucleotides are TGTGCCAGCAGGGCCGGCGACCGTGAAAAACTGTTTTTT.

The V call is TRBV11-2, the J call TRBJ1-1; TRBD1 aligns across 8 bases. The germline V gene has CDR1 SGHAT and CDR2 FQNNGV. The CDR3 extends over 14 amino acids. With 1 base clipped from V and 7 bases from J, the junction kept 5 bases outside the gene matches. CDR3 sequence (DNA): TGTGCCAGCAGCTTAGTCAGGGGGCCGGTTGAAGCTTTCTTT. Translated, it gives CASSLVRGPVEAFF.

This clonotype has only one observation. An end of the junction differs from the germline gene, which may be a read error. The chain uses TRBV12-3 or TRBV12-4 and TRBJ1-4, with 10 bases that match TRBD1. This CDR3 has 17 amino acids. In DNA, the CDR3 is TGTGCCATCAGTCGACCTCGACAGGGGGCCAGGGATGAAAAACTGTTTTTT. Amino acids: CAISRPRQGARDEKLFF.

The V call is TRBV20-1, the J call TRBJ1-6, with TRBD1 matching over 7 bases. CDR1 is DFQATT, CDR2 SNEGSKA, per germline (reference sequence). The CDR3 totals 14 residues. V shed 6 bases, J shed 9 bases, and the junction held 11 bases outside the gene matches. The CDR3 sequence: CSALRDSHLSPLHF. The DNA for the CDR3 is TGCAGTGCCTTAAGGGACAGCCATCTTTCACCCCTCCACTTT.

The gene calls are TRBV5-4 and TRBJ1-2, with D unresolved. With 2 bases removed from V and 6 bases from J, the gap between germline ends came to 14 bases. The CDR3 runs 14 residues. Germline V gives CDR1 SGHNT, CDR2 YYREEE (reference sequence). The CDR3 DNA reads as TGTGCCAGCAGCTTATTTGGAACCGGGAATGGCTACACCTTC. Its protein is CASSLFGTGNGYTF.

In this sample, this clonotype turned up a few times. In DNA form, the CDR3 reads TGCGCCAGCAGCCGGCAGAGCGGTGACGAGCAGTACTTC. Translated, it gives CASSRQSGDEQYF. The chain has TRBV5-1 and TRBJ2-7, with D perhaps matching TRBD2 (5 bases). Germline CDR1 SGHRS, CDR2 YFSETQ. Trimming left V 4 bases short and J 5 bases short, with 13 bases between. This CDR3 comprises 13 residues.

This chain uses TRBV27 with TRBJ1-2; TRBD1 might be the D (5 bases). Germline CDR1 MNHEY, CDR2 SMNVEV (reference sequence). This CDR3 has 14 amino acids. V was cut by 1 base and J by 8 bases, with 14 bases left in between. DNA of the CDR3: TGTGCCAGCAGTTTATGGGGGGGTTCGGAAGGCTACACCTTC. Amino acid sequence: CASSLWGGSEGYTF.

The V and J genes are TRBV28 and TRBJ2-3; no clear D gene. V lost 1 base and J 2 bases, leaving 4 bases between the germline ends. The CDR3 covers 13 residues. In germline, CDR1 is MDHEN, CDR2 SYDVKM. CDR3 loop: CASSLYATDTQYF. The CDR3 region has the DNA TGTGCCAGCAGTTTATACGCCACAGATACGCAGTATTTT. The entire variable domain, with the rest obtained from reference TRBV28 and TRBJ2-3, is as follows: DVKVTQSSRYLVKRTGEKVFLECVQDMDHENMFWYRQDPGLGLRLIYFSYDVKMKEKGDIPEGYSVSREKKERFSLILESASTNQTSMYLCASSLYATDTQYFGPGTRLTVL.

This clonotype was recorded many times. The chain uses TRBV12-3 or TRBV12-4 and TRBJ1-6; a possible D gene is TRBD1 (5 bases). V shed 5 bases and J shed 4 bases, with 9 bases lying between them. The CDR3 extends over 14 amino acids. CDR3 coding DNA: TGTGCCAGCAGTGGAACAGGTTATAATTCACCCCTCCACTTT. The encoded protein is CASSGTGYNSPLHF.

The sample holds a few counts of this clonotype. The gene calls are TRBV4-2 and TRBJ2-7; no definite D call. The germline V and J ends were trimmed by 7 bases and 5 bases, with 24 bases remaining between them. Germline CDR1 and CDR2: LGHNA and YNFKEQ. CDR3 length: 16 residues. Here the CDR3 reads CASTLHPGLSRNEQYF. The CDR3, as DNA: TGTGCCAGCACCCTGCACCCGGGCCTTAGTCGCAACGAGCAGTACTTC.

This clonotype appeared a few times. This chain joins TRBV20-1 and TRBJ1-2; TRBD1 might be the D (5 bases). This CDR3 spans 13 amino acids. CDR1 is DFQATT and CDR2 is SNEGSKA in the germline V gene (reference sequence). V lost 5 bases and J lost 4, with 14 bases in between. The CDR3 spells CSAPGFGTYGYTF. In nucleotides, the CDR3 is TGCAGTGCTCCCGGTTTTGGGACCTATGGCTACACCTTC.

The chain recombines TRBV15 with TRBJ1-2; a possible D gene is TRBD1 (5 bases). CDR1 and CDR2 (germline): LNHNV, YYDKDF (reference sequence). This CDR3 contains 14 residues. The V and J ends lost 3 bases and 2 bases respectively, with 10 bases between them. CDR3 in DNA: TGTGCCACCAGCAGGGGGACCGCCAACTATGGCTACACCTTC. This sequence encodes CATSRGTANYGYTF.

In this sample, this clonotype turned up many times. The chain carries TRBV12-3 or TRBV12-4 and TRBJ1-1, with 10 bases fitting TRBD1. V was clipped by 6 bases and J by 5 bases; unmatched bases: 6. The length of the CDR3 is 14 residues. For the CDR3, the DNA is TGTGCCAGCAGGTGGACAGGGGGGGGAACTGAAGCTTTCTTT. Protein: CASRWTGGGTEAFF.

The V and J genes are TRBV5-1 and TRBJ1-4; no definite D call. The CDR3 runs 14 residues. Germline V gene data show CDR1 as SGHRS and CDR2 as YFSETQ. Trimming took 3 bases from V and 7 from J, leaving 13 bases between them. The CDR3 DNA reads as TGCGCCAGCAGCTACGGAAGGAGGAGTGAAAAACTGTTTTTT. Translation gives CASSYGRRSEKLFF.

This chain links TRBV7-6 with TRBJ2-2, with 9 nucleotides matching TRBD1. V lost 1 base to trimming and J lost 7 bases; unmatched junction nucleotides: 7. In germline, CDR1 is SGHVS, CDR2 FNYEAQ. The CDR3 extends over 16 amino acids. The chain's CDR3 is CASSLEWTGVSGELFF. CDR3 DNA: TGTGCCAGCAGCTTAGAGTGGACAGGGGTCAGCGGGGAGCTGTTTTTT.

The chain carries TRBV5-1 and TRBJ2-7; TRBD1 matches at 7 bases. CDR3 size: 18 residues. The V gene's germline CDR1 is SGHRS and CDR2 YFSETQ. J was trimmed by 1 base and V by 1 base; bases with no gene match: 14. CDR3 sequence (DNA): TGCGCCAGCAGCTTGTTGCCCACCCGACAGGGACAGTCCTACGAGCAGTACGTC. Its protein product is CASSLLPTRQGQSYEQYV.

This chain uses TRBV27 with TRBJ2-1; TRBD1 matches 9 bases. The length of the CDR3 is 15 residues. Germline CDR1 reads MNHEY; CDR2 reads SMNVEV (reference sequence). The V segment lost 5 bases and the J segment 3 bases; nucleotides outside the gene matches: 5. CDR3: CASSPRDRVYNEQFF. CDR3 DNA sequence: TGTGCCAGCAGTCCCCGGGACAGGGTCTACAATGAGCAGTTCTTC.